The 21 T cell receptor beta chains presented below share a single source sample, sequenced in a study of OX40 agonist ivuxolimab in advanced cancers. Here immunoSEQ multiplex PCR was the method, and the copy in TCRdb shows in-frame clones only, minus some. The sample consists of 55,000 to 70,000 clones, approximately 80% of them appearing once. This sample comprised CD4+ or CD8+ T cells sorted from blood, obtained in a trial of the OX40 agonist ivuxolimab. These receptors all stem from an adult with an advanced solid tumor such as melanoma, head and neck, liver or kidney cancer.

CDR3 coding DNA: TGCGCCAGCAGCTTGGCCGCAGGGACCTACGAGCAGTACTTC. Translated: CASSLAAGTYEQYF. The genes are TRBV5-1 and TRBJ2-7; the D gene is possibly TRBD1 (5 bases). This CDR3 has 14 amino acids. In germline, CDR1 is SGHRS, CDR2 YFSETQ. V was shortened by 0 bases and J by 2 bases, with 9 bases between the two germline ends.

The chain employs TRBV30 and TRBJ1-5, with TRBD1 matching over 8 bases. The CDR3 totals 15 residues. From germline, CDR1 is GTSNPN and CDR2 SVGIG (reference sequence). The V and J ends lost 0 bases and 5 bases, in that order; junction bases with no gene match: 6. The CDR3 DNA reads as TGTGCCTGGAGTGTATCTCCGACAGGGGATCAGCCCCAGCATTTT. This sequence encodes CAWSVSPTGDQPQHF.

The chain combines TRBV6-6 with TRBJ1-1; 8 bases line up with TRBD1. The germline V gene has CDR1 MNHNY and CDR2 SVGAGI (reference sequence). Trimming took 10 bases from V and 3 from J; bases not matched to a gene: 10. CDR3 length equals 14 residues. CDR3 DNA: TGTGCCATTTCCCCAGGGGGCCCGGACACTGAAGCTTTCTTT. Translation: CAISPGGPDTEAFF.

CDR3 DNA sequence: TGCGCCAGCAGCTTGGTTTCCGGATCTAGCACAGATACGCAGTATTTT. It is translated as CASSLVSGSSTDTQYF. J is TRBJ2-3 and V is TRBV5-1; no reliable D call. V shed 0 bases and J shed 0 bases, with 11 bases lying between them. Germline V gene lookup returns CDR1 SGHRS and CDR2 YFSETQ. The CDR3 is 16 amino acids.

The chain combines TRBV4-3 with TRBJ2-2; no clear D gene. With 5 bases removed from V and 0 bases from J, the gap between germline ends came to 10 bases. CDR1 is LGHNA and CDR2 is YSLEER in the germline V gene. This CDR3 spans 15 amino acids. The CDR3 sequence is CASSSHRTNTGELFF. CDR3 sequence (DNA): TGCGCCAGCAGCTCTCACAGAACGAACACCGGGGAGCTGTTTTTT.

J is TRBJ2-7 and V is TRBV5-1, with D unclear. V was trimmed by 4 bases and J by 10 bases, leaving 15 bases between them. Looked up from germline, CDR1 is SGHRS and CDR2 is YFSETQ. The CDR3 is made up of 12 amino acids. The CDR3 region has the DNA TGCGCCAGCAGCGAGAGTAGGCAAATACAGTACTTC. Translating gives CASSESRQIQYF.

This chain joins TRBV18 and TRBJ1-1; D unclear. V lost 1 base and J lost 1, with 7 bases in between. The CDR3 sequence is 14 residues long. Germline values: CDR1 KGHSH, CDR2 LQKENI. In DNA, the CDR3 is TGTGCCAGCTCACCACGGGCTGAGAACACTGAAGCTTTCTTT. Residues: CASSPRAENTEAFF. Based on the CDR3 plus reference TRBV18 and TRBJ1-1, the full variable domain is NAGVMQNPRHLVRRRGQEARLRCSPMKGHSHVYWYRQLPEEGLKFMVYLQKENIIDESGMPKERFSAEFPKEGPSILRIQQVVRGDSAAYFCASSPRAENTEAFFGQGTRLTVV.

The chain recombines TRBV2 with TRBJ2-5; D gene uncertain. V was clipped by 4 bases and J by 3 bases, with 9 bases between them. In germline, CDR1 is SNHLY, CDR2 FYNNEI. The CDR3 runs 13 residues. The CDR3 reads CASSGSGEETQYF. Written as DNA, the CDR3 is TGTGCCAGCAGTGGTAGTGGAGAAGAGACCCAGTACTTC.

This sequence joins TRBV6-1 and TRBJ2-7; D gene uncertain. This CDR3 has 12 residues. Between the trimmed V and J ends, which lost 6 bases and 0 bases, there was a span of 6 bases. Germline V gene sequence: CDR1 MNHNS, CDR2 SASEGT. The chain's CDR3 is CASRLSSYEQYF. DNA for the CDR3: TGTGCCAGCAGACTAAGCTCCTACGAGCAGTACTTC.

V usage is TRBV7-2 and J usage is TRBJ1-3; TRBD1 matches at 7 bases. CDR3 length: 13 amino acids. The junction had 4 bases not matched to a gene; V was cut back by 5 bases and J by 6 bases. CDR1 is SGHTA, CDR2 FQGNSA, per germline. CDR3 region: CASSLTGVNTIYF. As DNA, the CDR3 is TGTGCCAGCAGCCTAACAGGGGTAAACACCATATATTTT. Full variable domain (remainder filled in from reference TRBV7-2 and TRBJ1-3): GAGVSQSPSNKVTEKGKDVELRCDPISGHTALYWYRQSLGQGLEFLIYFQGNSAPDKSGLPSDRFSAERTGGSVSTLTIQRTQQEDSAVYLCASSLTGVNTIYFGEGSWLTVV.

The chain employs TRBV19 and TRBJ2-6; 10 positions match TRBD1. The junction had 5 bases not matched to a gene; V was cut back by 0 bases and J by 0 bases. The V gene's germline CDR1 is LNHDA and CDR2 SQIVND (reference sequence). The CDR3 runs 19 residues. DNA for the CDR3: TGTGCCAGTAGTATAGATTGGGGACAGGGGAGCTCTGGGGCCAACGTCCTGACTTTC. It yields the protein CASSIDWGQGSSGANVLTF.

V gene TRBV10-1 combines with J gene TRBJ1-1; possible D gene TRBD1, 5 bases. Germline CDR1 reads WNHNN; CDR2 reads SYGVQD (reference sequence). The CDR3 is 16 residues long. The V and J ends lost 0 bases and 2 bases respectively, with 13 bases between them. CDR3 coding DNA: TGCGCCAGCAGTGAGTCTCCAGGGCCGGGAAACACTGAAGCTTTCTTT. Its protein is CASSESPGPGNTEAFF.

This clone was detected a few times. The J gene is TRBJ2-7, the V gene TRBV6-1, with 8 bases that match TRBD2. The length of the CDR3 is 14 residues. The trim removed 6 bases at V and 1 base at J, leaving 5 bases unmatched. Germline CDR1 is MNHNS and CDR2 is SASEGT. The CDR3 DNA reads TGTGCCAGCAGGACCCGGGGGGGATCCTACGAGCAGTACTTC. Amino acids: CASRTRGGSYEQYF.

The chain couples TRBV5-1 to TRBJ1-5, with 7 bases matching TRBD1. The CDR3 loop spans 15 amino acids. Germline loops: CDR1 SGHRS, CDR2 YFSETQ. V lost 2 bases, J lost 3 bases, and 5 bases stayed unmatched. CDR3: CASSFSGQFNQPQHF. In DNA form, the CDR3 reads TGCGCCAGCAGCTTCTCGGGACAGTTCAATCAGCCCCAGCATTTT.

There are a few counts of this clone. CDR3 DNA sequence: TGCGCCAGCAGCACTGGACAGGGGGCCTGGGGAGCTTTCTTT. Its protein product is CASSTGQGAWGAFF. V gene TRBV5-1 combines with J gene TRBJ1-1; 11 nucleotides agree with TRBD1. The germline V gene has CDR1 SGHRS and CDR2 YFSETQ. The CDR3 is made up of 14 amino acids. V trimming: 4 bases; J trimming: 10 bases; junction bases outside the gene matches: 9. The full variable domain, with the rest looked up from reference TRBV5-1 and TRBJ1-1, is KAGVTQTPRYLIKTRGQQVTLSCSPISGHRSVSWYQQTPGQGLQFLFEYFSETQRNKGNFPGRFSGRQFSNSRSEMNVSTLELGDSALYLCASSTGQGAWGAFFGQGTRLTVV.

This clone was counted a single time. This chain joins TRBV5-1 and TRBJ1-1; D may be TRBD1 (5 bases). Germline V gene lookup returns CDR1 SGHRS and CDR2 YFSETQ. The CDR3 extends over 10 amino acids. Trimming stripped 4 bases from V and 11 bases from J, with 9 bases between. Here the CDR3 DNA reads TGCGCCAGCAGCGCCGGGGGTGCTTTCTTT. Protein sequence: CASSAGGAFF.

This chain links TRBV6-6 with TRBJ1-2; D not resolved. From germline, CDR1 is MNHNY and CDR2 SVGAGI (reference sequence). The CDR3 totals 13 residues. Trimming removed 0 bases at V and 8 bases at J, with 10 bases between. CDR3 DNA: TGTGCCAGCAGTTACTCCGATAGTGACGGCTACACCTTC. This translates into CASSYSDSDGYTF.

This chain joins TRBV28 and TRBJ1-4, with unresolved D. Germline values: CDR1 MDHEN, CDR2 SYDVKM. The CDR3 consists of 15 residues. V gave up 8 bases and J gave up 0 bases, with 13 bases separating them. CDR3 DNA: TGTGCCAGCGCATCCGGCGGGCCAACTAATGAAAAACTGTTTTTT. It specifies CASASGGPTNEKLFF.

The chain joins TRBV5-8 to TRBJ1-1, with D maybe TRBD1 (6 bases). The CDR3 spans 15 residues. V was cut by 4 bases and J by 5 bases, with 18 bases left in between. Germline-derived CDR1 and CDR2 are SGHTS and YDEGEE. CDR3 protein: CASSTGGTRITEAFF. DNA for the CDR3: TGTGCCAGCAGCACCGGGGGCACTAGAATTACTGAAGCTTTCTTT.

The J gene is TRBJ2-1, the V gene TRBV6-5; D might be TRBD2 (6 bases). This CDR3 has 16 residues. With 2 bases removed from V and 6 bases from J, the gap between germline ends came to 17 bases. Germline-derived CDR1 and CDR2 are MNHEY and SVGAGI. CDR3 amino acids: CASSYARGGTANEQFF. CDR3 in DNA: TGTGCCAGCAGTTACGCGAGAGGCGGGACTGCCAATGAGCAGTTCTTC.

The rearrangement joins TRBV19 to TRBJ2-7; 7 positions match TRBD2. CDR3 size: 18 residues. V trimming: 4 bases; J trimming: 2 bases; junction bases outside the gene matches: 17. Germline loops: CDR1 LNHDA, CDR2 SQIVND (reference sequence). CDR3 loop: CASSKFGSGDGRAYEQYF. The CDR3, as DNA: TGTGCCAGTAGTAAGTTCGGGAGCGGGGATGGCCGCGCCTACGAGCAGTACTTC. Drawing the rest from reference TRBV19 and TRBJ2-7, the complete variable domain is DGGITQSPKYLFRKEGQNVTLSCEQNLNHDAMYWYRQDPGQGLRLIYYSQIVNDFQKGDIAEGYSVSREKKESFPLTVTSAQKNPTAFYLCASSKFGSGDGRAYEQYFGPGTRLTVT.